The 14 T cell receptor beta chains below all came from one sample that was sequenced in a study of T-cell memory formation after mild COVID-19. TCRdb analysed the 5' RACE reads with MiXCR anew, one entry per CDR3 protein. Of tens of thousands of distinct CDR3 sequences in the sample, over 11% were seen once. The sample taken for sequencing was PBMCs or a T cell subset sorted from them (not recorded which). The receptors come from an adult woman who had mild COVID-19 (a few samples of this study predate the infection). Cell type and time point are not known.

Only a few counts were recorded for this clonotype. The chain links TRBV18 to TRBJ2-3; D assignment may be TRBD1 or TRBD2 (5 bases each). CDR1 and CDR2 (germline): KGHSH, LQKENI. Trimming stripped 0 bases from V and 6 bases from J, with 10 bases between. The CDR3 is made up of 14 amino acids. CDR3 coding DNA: TGTGCCAGCTCACCACCGGTAGGGACCGATACGCAGTATTTT. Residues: CASSPPVGTDTQYF.

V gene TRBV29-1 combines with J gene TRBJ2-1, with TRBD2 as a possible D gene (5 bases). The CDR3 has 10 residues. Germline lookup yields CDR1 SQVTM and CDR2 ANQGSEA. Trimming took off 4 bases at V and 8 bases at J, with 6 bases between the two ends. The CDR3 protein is CSVVEDEQFF. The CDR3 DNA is TGCAGCGTTGTGGAGGATGAGCAGTTCTTC.

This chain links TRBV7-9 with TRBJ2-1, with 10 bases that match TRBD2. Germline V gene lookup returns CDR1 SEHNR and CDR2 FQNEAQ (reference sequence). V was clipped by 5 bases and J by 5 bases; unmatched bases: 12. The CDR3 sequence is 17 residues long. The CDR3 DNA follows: TGTGCCAGCAGCCCTCGATGGAGCGGGGGGGTAAACAATGAGCAGTTCTTC. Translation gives CASSPRWSGGVNNEQFF.

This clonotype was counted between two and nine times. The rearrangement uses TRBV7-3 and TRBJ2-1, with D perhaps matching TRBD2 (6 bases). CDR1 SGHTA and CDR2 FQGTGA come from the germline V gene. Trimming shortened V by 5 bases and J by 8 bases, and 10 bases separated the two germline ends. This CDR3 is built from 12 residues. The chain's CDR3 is CASSPGTYEQFF. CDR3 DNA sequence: TGTGCCAGCAGCCCCGGGACTTATGAGCAGTTCTTC.

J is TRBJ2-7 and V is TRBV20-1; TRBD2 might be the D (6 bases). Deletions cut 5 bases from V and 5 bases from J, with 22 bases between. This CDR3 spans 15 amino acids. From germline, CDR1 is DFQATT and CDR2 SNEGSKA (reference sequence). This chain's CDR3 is CSAASPPGTHNEQYF. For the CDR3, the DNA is TGCAGTGCTGCTAGTCCGCCCGGGACTCACAACGAGCAGTACTTC.

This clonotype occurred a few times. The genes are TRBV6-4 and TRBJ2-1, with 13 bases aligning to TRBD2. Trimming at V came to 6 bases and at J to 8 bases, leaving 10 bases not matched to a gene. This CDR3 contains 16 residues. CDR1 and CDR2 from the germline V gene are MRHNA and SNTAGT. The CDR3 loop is CASSTPGLAGVHEQFF. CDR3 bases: TGTGCCAGCAGCACCCCTGGACTAGCGGGGGTGCATGAGCAGTTCTTC.

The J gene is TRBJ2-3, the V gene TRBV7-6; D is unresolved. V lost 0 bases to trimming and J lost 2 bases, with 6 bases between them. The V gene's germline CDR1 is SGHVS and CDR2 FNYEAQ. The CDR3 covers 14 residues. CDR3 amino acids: CASSLAEYTDTQYF. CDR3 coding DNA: TGTGCCAGCAGCTTAGCGGAGTACACAGATACGCAGTATTTT.

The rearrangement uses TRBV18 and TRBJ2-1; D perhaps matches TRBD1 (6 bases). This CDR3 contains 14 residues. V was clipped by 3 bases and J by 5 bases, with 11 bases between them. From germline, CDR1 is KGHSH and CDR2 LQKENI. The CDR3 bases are TGTGCCAGCTCACCTCCTTGGGGGCACAATGAGCAGTTCTTC. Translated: CASSPPWGHNEQFF.

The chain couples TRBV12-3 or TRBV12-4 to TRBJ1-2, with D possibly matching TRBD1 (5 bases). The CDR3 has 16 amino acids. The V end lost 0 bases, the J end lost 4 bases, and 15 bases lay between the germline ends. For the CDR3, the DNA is TGTGCCAGCAGTTTAGCGCTAAGGGGCGCAACCTATGGCTACACCTTC. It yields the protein CASSLALRGATYGYTF.

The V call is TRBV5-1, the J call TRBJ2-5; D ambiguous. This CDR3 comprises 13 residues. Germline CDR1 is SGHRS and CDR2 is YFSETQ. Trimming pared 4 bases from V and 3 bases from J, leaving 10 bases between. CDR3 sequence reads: CASSPRPEETQYF. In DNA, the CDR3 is TGCGCCAGCAGCCCCCGTCCAGAAGAGACCCAGTACTTC.

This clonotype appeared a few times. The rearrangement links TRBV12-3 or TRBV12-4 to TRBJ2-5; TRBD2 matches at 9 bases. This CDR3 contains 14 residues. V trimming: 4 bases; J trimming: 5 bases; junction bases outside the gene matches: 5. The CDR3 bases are TGTGCCAGCAGTTATAGCGGGAGTGGCGAGACCCAGTACTTC. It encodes CASSYSGSGETQYF.

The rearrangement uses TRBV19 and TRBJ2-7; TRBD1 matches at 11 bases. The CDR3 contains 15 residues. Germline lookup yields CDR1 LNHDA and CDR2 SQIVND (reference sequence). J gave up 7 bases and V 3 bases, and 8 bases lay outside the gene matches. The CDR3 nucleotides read TGTGCCAGTAGTATGTCGGGGACAGGGGGAGGAGAGCAGTACTTC. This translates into CASSMSGTGGGEQYF.

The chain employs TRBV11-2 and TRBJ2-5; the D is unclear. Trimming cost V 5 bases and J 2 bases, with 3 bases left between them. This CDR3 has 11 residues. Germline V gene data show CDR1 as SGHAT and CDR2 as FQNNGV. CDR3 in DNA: TGTGCCAGCAGCGAACAAGAGACCCAGTACTTC. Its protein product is CASSEQETQYF. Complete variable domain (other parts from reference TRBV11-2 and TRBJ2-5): EAGVAQSPRYKIIEKRQSVAFWCNPISGHATLYWYQQILGQGPKLLIQFQNNGVVDDSQLPKDRFSAERLKGVDSTLKIQPAKLEDSAVYLCASSEQETQYFGPGTRLLVL.

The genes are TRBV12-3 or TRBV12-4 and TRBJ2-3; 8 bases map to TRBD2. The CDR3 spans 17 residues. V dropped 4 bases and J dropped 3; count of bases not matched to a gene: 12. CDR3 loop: CASSSQTGGLGTDTQYF. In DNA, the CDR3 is TGTGCCAGCAGTTCCCAGACGGGGGGGCTGGGGACAGATACGCAGTATTTT.